Described below is a single T cell receptor beta chain sequence and its context. The sample belongs to a study of blood T cell repertoires in COVID-19. The length of the CDR3 is 17 residues. The ends lost 4 bases at V and 8 bases at J; junction bases unmatched: 15. The germline V gene has CDR1 ENHRY and CDR2 SYGVKD. Some clones are missing from TCRdb's copy, which holds only in-frame ones; the method was immunoSEQ multiplex PCR. The sample yields tens of thousands of clones, about 72% seen once. The chain couples TRBV10-3 to TRBJ1-4; 8 bases are a match to TRBD1. The sample was peripheral blood. This clonotype was obtained from a woman in her sixties or seventies with acute or convalescent COVID-19. This CDR3 reads CAISATLQGAGGEKLFF. For the CDR3, the DNA is TGTGCCATCAGTGCCACCCTTCAGGGGGCTGGTGGGGAAAAACTGTTTTTT.